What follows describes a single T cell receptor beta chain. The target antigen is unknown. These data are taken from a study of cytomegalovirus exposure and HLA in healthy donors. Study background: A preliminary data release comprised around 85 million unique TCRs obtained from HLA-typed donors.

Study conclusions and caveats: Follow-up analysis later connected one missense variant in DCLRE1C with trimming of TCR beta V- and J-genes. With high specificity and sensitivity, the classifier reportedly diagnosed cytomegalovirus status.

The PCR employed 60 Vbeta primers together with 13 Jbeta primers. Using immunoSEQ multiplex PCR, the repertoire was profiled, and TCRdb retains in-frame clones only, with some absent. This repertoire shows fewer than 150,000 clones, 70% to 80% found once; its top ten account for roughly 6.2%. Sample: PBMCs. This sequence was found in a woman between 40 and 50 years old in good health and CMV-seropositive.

CDR3 nucleotide sequence: TGTGCCACCAGCAGAGGTGGAAAGGACTCGCAAGAGACCCAGTACTTC. Translated: CATSRGGKDSQETQYF. The chain recombines TRBV15 with TRBJ2-5; TRBD2 is a possible D gene (5 bases). This CDR3 is built from 16 residues. CDR1 and CDR2 from the germline V gene are LNHNV and YYDKDF (reference sequence). Trimming stripped 1 base from V and 2 bases from J, with 14 bases between.